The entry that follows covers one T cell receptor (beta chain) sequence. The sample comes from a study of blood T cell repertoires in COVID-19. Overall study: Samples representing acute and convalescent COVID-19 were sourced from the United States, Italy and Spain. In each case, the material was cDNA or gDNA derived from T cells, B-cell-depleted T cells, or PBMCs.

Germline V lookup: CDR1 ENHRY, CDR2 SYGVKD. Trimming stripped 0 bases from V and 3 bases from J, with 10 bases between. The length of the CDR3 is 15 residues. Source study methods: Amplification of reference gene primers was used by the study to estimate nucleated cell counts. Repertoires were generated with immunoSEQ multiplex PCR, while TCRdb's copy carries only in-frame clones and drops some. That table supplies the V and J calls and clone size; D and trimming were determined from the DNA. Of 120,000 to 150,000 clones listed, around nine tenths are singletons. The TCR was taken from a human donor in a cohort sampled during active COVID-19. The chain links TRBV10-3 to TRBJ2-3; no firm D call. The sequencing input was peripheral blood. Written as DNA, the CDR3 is TGTGCCATCAGTGAGTCCCCCGTGGAGACAGATACGCAGTATTTT. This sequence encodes CAISESPVETDTQYF.